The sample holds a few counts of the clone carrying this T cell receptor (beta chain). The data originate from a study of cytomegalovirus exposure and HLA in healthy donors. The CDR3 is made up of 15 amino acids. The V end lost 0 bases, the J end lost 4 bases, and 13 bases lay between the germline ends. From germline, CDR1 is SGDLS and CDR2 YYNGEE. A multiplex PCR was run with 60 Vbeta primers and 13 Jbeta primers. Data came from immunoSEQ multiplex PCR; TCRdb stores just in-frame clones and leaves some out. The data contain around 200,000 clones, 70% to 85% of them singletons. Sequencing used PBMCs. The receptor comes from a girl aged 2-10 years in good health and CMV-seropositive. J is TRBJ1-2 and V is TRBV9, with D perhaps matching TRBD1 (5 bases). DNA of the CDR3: TGTGCCAGCAGCGTAGGGCCAGGGAGGGTCTATGGCTACACCTTC. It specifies CASSVGPGRVYGYTF.